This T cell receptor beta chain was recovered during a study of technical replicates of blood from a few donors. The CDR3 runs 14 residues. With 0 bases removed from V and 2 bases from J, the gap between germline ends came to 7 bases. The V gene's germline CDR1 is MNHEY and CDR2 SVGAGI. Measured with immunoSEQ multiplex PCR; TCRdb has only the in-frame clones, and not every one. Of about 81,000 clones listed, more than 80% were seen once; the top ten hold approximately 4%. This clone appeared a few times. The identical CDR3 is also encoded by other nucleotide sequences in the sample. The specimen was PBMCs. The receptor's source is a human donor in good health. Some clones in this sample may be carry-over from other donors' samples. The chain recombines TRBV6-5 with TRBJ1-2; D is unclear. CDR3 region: CASSYSSVNYGYTF. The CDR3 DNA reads TGTGCCAGCAGTTACTCGTCAGTAAACTATGGCTACACCTTC.